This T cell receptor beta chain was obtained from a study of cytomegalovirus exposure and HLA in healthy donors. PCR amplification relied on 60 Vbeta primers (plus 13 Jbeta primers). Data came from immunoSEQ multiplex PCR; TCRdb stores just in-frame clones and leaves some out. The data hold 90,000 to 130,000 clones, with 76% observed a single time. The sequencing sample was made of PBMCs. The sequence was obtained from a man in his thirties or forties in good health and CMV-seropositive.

The CDR3: CASSARTGGSPLHF. In nucleotides, the CDR3 is TGTGCCAGCAGTGCCCGAACAGGGGGCTCACCCCTCCACTTT. The chain recombines TRBV6-1 with TRBJ1-6; the match to TRBD1 covers 9 bases. After removal of 4 bases from V and 10 bases from J, the junction contained 5 bases not matched to a gene. CDR1 is MNHNS and CDR2 is SASEGT in the germline V gene. The CDR3 has 14 amino acids.